This TCR beta chain was sequenced for a study of cytotoxic CD8 clonotypes in ibrutinib-treated CLL. General observations from the study: Clonality at baseline surpassed age-matched healthy donors and tracked circulating CD8+ T-cell counts.

As regards this clone: The antigen is unknown.

The germline gives CDR1 SGDLS, CDR2 YYNGEE. Trimming took off 0 bases at V and 0 bases at J, with 12 bases between the two ends. The CDR3 is made up of 17 amino acids. The repertoire was sequenced with immunoSEQ multiplex PCR; TCRdb's copy has only in-frame clones and lacks some. The data contain 130,000 or so clones, about 80% of them singletons. This clonotype was obtained from a human donor with chronic lymphocytic leukemia. The genes are TRBV9 and TRBJ1-4, with no clear D. The sequencing used PBMCs, collected after 12 months of ibrutinib treatment. CDR3 bases: TGTGCCAGCAGCGTAGCTAATGGTCGATCAACTAATGAAAAACTGTTTTTT. This gives the protein CASSVANGRSTNEKLFF. Combining the CDR3 with reference TRBV9 and TRBJ1-4 gives the whole variable domain DSGVTQTPKHLITATGQRVTLRCSPRSGDLSVYWYQQSLDQGLQFLIQYYNGEERAKGNILERFSAQQFPDLHSELNLSSLELGDSALYFCASSVANGRSTNEKLFFGSGTQLSVL.